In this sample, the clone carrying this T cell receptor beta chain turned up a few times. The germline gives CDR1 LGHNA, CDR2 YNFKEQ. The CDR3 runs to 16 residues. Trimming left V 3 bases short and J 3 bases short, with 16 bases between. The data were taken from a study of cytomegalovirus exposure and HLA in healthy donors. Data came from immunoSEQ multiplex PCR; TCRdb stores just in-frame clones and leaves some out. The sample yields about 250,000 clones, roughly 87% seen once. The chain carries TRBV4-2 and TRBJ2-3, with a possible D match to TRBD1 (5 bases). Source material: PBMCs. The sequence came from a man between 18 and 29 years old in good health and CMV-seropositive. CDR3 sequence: CASSQQSRGSTDTQYF. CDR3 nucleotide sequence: TGTGCCAGCAGCCAGCAATCTAGGGGAAGTACAGATACGCAGTATTTT.